The 18 T cell receptor beta chains listed next were all sequenced from one sample in a study of tumor and adjacent non-tumor tissue in lung cancer. The template was RNA from unsorted bulk tissue. Three rounds of nested PCR, following a modified ARM-PCR protocol, produced the TCRbeta library. TCRdb re-derived calls from the multiplex PCR reads in MiXCR, one entry per CDR3 protein. Of 76,000 or so distinct CDR3 sequences listed, about two thirds are singletons. The sample taken for sequencing was lung tumor tissue. The receptors come from a woman in her 70s with non-small cell lung cancer.

This clonotype was seen only a few times. A much bigger clone sits one base away, suggesting this may be a read error. The CDR3 protein is CNAGGLVYEQYF. CDR3 bases: TGCAATGCTGGGGGACTAGTCTACGAGCAGTACTTC. The chain joins TRBV20-1 to TRBJ2-7, with TRBD2 identical over 8 bases. There are 12 residues in the CDR3. Germline CDR1 is DFQATT and CDR2 is SNEGSKA (reference sequence).

The chain combines TRBV29-1 with TRBJ2-1; TRBD2 agrees at 7 bases. The trim removed 5 bases at V and 10 bases at J, leaving 8 bases unmatched. CDR3 length: 12 amino acids. Per the germline V gene, CDR1 is SQVTM and CDR2 is ANQGSEA. CDR3 bases: TGCAGCGTTCCGTGGGAGGGAAAAGAGCAGTTCTTC. It codes for CSVPWEGKEQFF.

A word on this clonotype: Since the CDR3 does not end with the conserved phenylalanine or tryptophan, this likely comes from a read error. The chain joins TRBV11-3 to TRBJ2-1; D is unclear. CDR3 size: 13 residues. CDR1 and CDR2 from the germline V gene are SGHNT and YENEEA. CDR3 coding DNA: TGTGCCTGCAGCTTAGGATCGGGCAATGAGCAGTTCTCC. This codes for CACSLGSGNEQFS.

Note on this clonotype: This may come from a read error, since a much larger clone is one base off. The chain joins TRBV30 to TRBJ2-6, with D maybe TRBD1 (5 bases). Germline V gene sequence: CDR1 GTSNPN, CDR2 SVGIG (reference sequence). The CDR3 is made up of 16 amino acids. The CDR3 DNA reads TGTGCCTGGAGTGTCCGTCGGCACTCTGGGGCCAACATCCTGACTTTC. Encoded protein: CAWSVRRHSGANILTF.

About this clonotype itself: A much more abundant neighbour one base away suggests this may be a read error. The CDR3 reads CSAIDLGREDNEQFF. The CDR3 coding sequence is TGCAGTGCTATAGATCTTGGGCGGGAGGACAATGAGCAGTTCTTC. The V call is TRBV20-1, the J call TRBJ2-1; TRBD2 matches at 8 bases. V was pared by 4 bases and J by 5 bases, with 10 bases of the junction left unmatched. The CDR3 is made up of 15 amino acids. Germline V gives CDR1 DFQATT, CDR2 SNEGSKA (reference sequence).

This clonotype was seen many times. This chain uses TRBV20-1 with TRBJ2-3, with TRBD2 identical over 8 bases. Germline CDR1 reads DFQATT; CDR2 reads SNEGSKA (reference sequence). The CDR3 has 16 residues. Unmatched junction bases numbered 7, after V lost 1 base and J lost 1 base. CDR3 amino acids: CSARVAGGIGTDTQYF. The CDR3 DNA is TGCAGTGCTAGAGTTGCGGGAGGCATCGGCACAGATACGCAGTATTTT.

With respect to this clonotype: A read error may explain this, as a much larger clone is one base away. The rearrangement joins TRBV28 to TRBJ2-1, with 7 positions matching TRBD2. With V trimmed by 3 bases and J by 5 bases, 7 bases remained unmatched. This CDR3 has 15 residues. CDR1 is MDHEN and CDR2 is SYDVKM in the germline V gene. CDR3 region: CASSLGGIVDNEQFF. For the CDR3, the DNA is TGTGCCAGCAGTTTGGGGGGGATCGTCGACAATGAGCAGTTCTTC.

As concerns this clonotype: An end of the junction does not agree with germline; a read error may underlie this. The chain has TRBV10-2 and TRBJ1-1; D is undetermined. CDR3 length: 15 residues. CDR1 is WSHSY, CDR2 SAAADI, per germline. In DNA, the CDR3 is TGCCCCAGCGGTGAGTGGAGCTCTCTGAACACTGAAGCTTTCTTT. Protein product: CPSGEWSSLNTEAFF.

The V gene is TRBV7-9, the J gene TRBJ2-3; 11 bases are a match to TRBD2. Germline CDR1 and CDR2: SEHNR and FQNEAQ (reference sequence). The junction had 11 bases not matched to a gene; V was cut back by 5 bases and J by 1 base. This CDR3 contains 18 residues. CDR3 sequence: CASSVTSGSPKRTDTQYF. CDR3 DNA: TGTGCCAGCAGCGTAACTAGCGGGAGTCCAAAGCGCACAGATACGCAGTATTTT.

Comments on this clonotype: Sequence at one end of the junction differs from germline and may be a read error. The J gene is TRBJ1-6, the V gene TRBV6-1; the D gene is possibly TRBD1 (6 bases). The CDR3 is 16 residues long. Germline V gene data show CDR1 as MNHNS and CDR2 as SASEGT. This CDR3 is CASSESFQGRNSPIRF. The CDR3 DNA sequence: TGTGCCAGCAGTGAAAGTTTTCAGGGGCGTAATTCACCCATCCGCTTT.

J is TRBJ1-2 and V is TRBV29-1; 8 bases map to TRBD1. Germline V gives CDR1 SQVTM, CDR2 ANQGSEA. V was clipped by 7 bases and J by 4 bases; unmatched bases: 17. The CDR3 is made up of 16 amino acids. As DNA, the CDR3 is TGCAGCGCCATGACAGGGGAGGCACGATTCGCCTATGGCTACACCTTC. Its translation: CSAMTGEARFAYGYTF.

For this clonotype: A read error may be the cause here, since a much bigger clone is one base away. As the CDR3 is not closed by the conserved phenylalanine or tryptophan, this likely results from a read error. V usage is TRBV7-8 and J usage is TRBJ1-5, with 9 nucleotides matching TRBD1. Germline V gene data show CDR1 as SGHVS and CDR2 as FQNEAQ. V lost 6 bases to trimming and J lost 1 base; unmatched junction nucleotides: 4. CDR3 length equals 15 residues. CDR3 sequence: CASRHGQGSNQPQHS. The CDR3 coding sequence is TGTGCCAGCAGACACGGACAGGGGAGCAATCAGCCCCAGCATTCT.

A remark on this clonotype: A read error may produce the germline difference seen at one junction end. The rearrangement uses TRBV5-6 and TRBJ2-1, with TRBD2 matching over 12 bases. In germline, CDR1 is SGHDT, CDR2 YYEEEE. The CDR3 runs 15 residues. CDR3 region: CASNWLAGGPNGQFF. The CDR3 DNA follows: TGTGCCAGCAACTGGCTAGCGGGAGGGCCCAATGGGCAGTTCTTC.

A word on this clonotype: This may stem from a read error, because a much larger clone lies one nucleotide away. The chain employs TRBV21-1 and TRBJ2-7. TRBV21-1 is recorded as a pseudogene. CDR3 length: 13 amino acids. For the CDR3, the DNA is TGTGCCAGCAGCAAAGCAAGCAGCTACGAGCAGTACTTC. Amino acid sequence: CASSKASSYEQYF.

This clonotype has more than one count but fewer than ten. At one boundary the junction diverges from the germline segment, which might be a read error. This sequence joins TRBV29-1 and TRBJ2-1; no reliable D call. The CDR3 contains 14 residues. The germline CDR1 and CDR2 sequences are SQVTM and ANQGSEA. The CDR3 coding sequence is TGTAGCATCGAGCCCGGTTTTACCTATAATGAGCAGTTCTTC. This codes for CSIEPGFTYNEQFF.

The chain joins TRBV11-1 to TRBJ2-1, with 7 bases matching TRBD2. The V segment lost 6 bases and the J segment 10 bases; nucleotides outside the gene matches: 12. Germline V gene sequence: CDR1 SGHAT, CDR2 FQDESV (reference sequence). This CDR3 contains 14 residues. Here the CDR3 DNA reads TGTGCCAGCAGTGTCAACCCTCGGGAGGACGAGCAGTTCTTC. Protein: CASSVNPREDEQFF.

This clonotype appeared once. It is likely a read error, because the conserved phenylalanine at the end of the CDR3 is missing. The J gene is TRBJ2-1, the V gene TRBV12-3 or TRBV12-4; 11 bases map to TRBD2. With 4 bases clipped from V and 6 bases from J, the junction kept 8 bases outside the gene matches. There are 16 residues in the CDR3. For the CDR3, the DNA is TGTGCCAGCAGTTCAGCTTCCGGGACTAGCGGCAATGAGCAGTTCTCC. This translates into CASSSASGTSGNEQFS.

On this clonotype: Just one base apart from a much larger clone, this may be a read error. The chain joins TRBV10-3 to TRBJ2-3; no clear D. CDR1 ENHRY and CDR2 SYGVKD come from the germline V gene. CDR3 size: 14 residues. V lost 4 bases, J lost 0 bases, and 8 bases lay in between. CDR3 in DNA: TGTGCCATCAGTGGGGGATGGAGCACAGATACGCAGTATTTT. This translates into CAISGGWSTDTQYF.